This TCR beta chain was obtained from a study of blood T cell repertoires in COVID-19. Background on the study: Sources were T cells, B-cell-depleted T cells, or PBMCs; the material itself was cDNA or gDNA.

Under the authors' procedure: The assay estimated nucleated cells by amplifying reference gene primers. Profiled with immunoSEQ multiplex PCR; TCRdb holds only in-frame clones, not every one. V, J and clone size are those of that table, while D and trimming were read from the DNA. This sample has 110,000 to 150,000 clones, with under 90% found just once. Trimming removed 1 base from V and 7 bases from J, with 10 bases in between. Germline CDR1 reads SGHVS; CDR2 reads FQNEAQ. This CDR3 contains 14 residues. This chain uses TRBV7-8 with TRBJ1-4; D perhaps matches TRBD1 (5 bases). Sample: peripheral blood. This TCR came from a human donor in a cohort sampled during active COVID-19. Here the CDR3 reads CASSLGGRGEKLFF. The CDR3 DNA reads TGTGCCAGCAGCTTAGGGGGCCGTGGTGAAAAACTGTTTTTT.